The clone carrying this T cell receptor (beta chain) has just a few counts. Its antigen is still unknown. Sequenced by immunoSEQ multiplex PCR; TCRdb stores in-frame clones only, minus some. The sample lists approximately 60,000 clones, roughly 80% occurring once. This sample stems from a study of T cell responses to AZD1222 COVID-19 vaccine. Whole-study results and caveats: The donor group comprised mostly white British people and more females; the analysis possibly underestimated clonal diversity. Compared with day 0, the breadth and depth of the Spike-specific TCR repertoire rose significantly after two doses of AZD1222. Sampling captured repertoires only after the peak T cell response. Distributed over spike, vaccine-associated CD4 TCRs predominated at 160-218 and 743-854.

From germline, CDR1 is MNHEY and CDR2 SVGAGI. The CDR3 totals 12 residues. Trimming took off 7 bases at V and 15 bases at J, with 19 bases between the two ends. The sample was peripheral blood, taken on day 0 of AZD1222 vaccination. The rearrangement links TRBV6-5 to TRBJ2-1; the D gene could be TRBD1 or TRBD2 (6 bases each). This TCR was sampled from an adult in good health. DNA for the CDR3: TGTGCCAGCACCTCCCGGGGGCTAGCGTGGTTCTTC. Its translation is CASTSRGLAWFF.